The rows below give T cell receptor beta chains drawn from one sample of a study of CD8 T cells in Susac syndrome. Using its own MiXCR run on the immunoSEQ multiplex PCR reads, TCRdb lists one record per CDR3 protein. The top ten clones hold 0.21% of a sample with about 300,000 distinct CDR3 sequences, over 75% of them seen once. The sample comprised CD8+ T cells from PBMCs. These receptors all stem from a human donor with multiple sclerosis. Each CDR3 is given with its conserved first and last residue. Each record gives: D gene, V gene, J gene, clone size, CDR3 DNA, CDR3 protein. A D gene is named only where the DNA matches it firmly. Size is omitted from some rows. Given values are once, few, many or a class for expanded clones.

>-|TRBV6-2/TRBV6-3|TRBJ2-2|-
TGTGCCAGCAGGAGGACGGGGGGCCCCGGGGAGCTGTTTTTT
CASRRTGGPGELFF
>-|TRBV6-5|TRBJ1-6|-
TGTGCCAGCAGTTATGGGGACGGGGGTAATTCACCCCTCCACTTT
CASSYGDGGNSPLHF
>-|TRBV7-9|TRBJ2-2|-
TGTGCCAGCAGTCCCCGGCGGAACACCGGGGAGCTGTTTTTT
CASSPRRNTGELFF
>-|TRBV27|TRBJ2-7|-
TGTGCCAGCAGTTTTGGGGTCCAGGGTACCAACGAGCAGTACTTC
CASSFGVQGTNEQYF
>-|TRBV4-1|TRBJ1-1|few
TGCGCCAGCAGCGTACGGGATTACTTGGGGGACACTGAAGCTTTCTTT
CASSVRDYLGDTEAFF
>-|TRBV29-1|TRBJ1-2|once
TGCAGCGTTGAATGGGCAGGGTCGAACTATGGCTACACCTTC
CSVEWAGSNYGYTF
>-|TRBV28|TRBJ1-5|-
TGTGCCAGCAGTCCTAGAGGGCTGGGGAATCGGTTTTTTGGTCAGCCCCAGCATTTT
CASSPRGLGNRFFGQPQHF
>TRBD1|TRBV27|TRBJ1-2|-
TGTGCCAGCAGTTTCGGGACAGGGGCCTACACCTTC
CASSFGTGAYTF
>-|TRBV28|TRBJ1-1|-
TGTGCCAGCAGTTACGAGGCATTGAACACTGAAGCTTTCTTT
CASSYEALNTEAFF
>TRBD2|TRBV7-2|TRBJ2-3|-
TGTGCCAGCAGCTCCCCTACTAGCGGGATAAGATCTAGCACAGATACGCAGTATTTT
CASSSPTSGIRSSTDTQYF
>TRBD2|TRBV24-1|TRBJ2-1|-
TGTGCCACCAGTGCCACCCCCTTTGAAGCCGGAAGCGGGAGGGCCTACAATGAGCAGTTCTTC
CATSATPFEAGSGRAYNEQFF
>TRBD1|TRBV19|TRBJ1-1|-
TGTGCCAGTAGCCGGACAGGGGCGGGAACTGAAGCTTTCTTT
CASSRTGAGTEAFF
>-|TRBV15|TRBJ1-1|-
TGTGCCACCAGCAGAGGTGATTACACTGAAGCTTTCTTT
CATSRGDYTEAFF
>TRBD2|TRBV6-2/TRBV6-3|TRBJ2-1|-
TGTGCCAGCAGGGAGGGACTAGAAGGGCAGTTCTTC
CASREGLEGQFF
>TRBD1|TRBV7-9|TRBJ1-2|few
TGTGCCAGCAGCCCAGACAGGGGCGACTATGGCTACACCTTC
CASSPDRGDYGYTF
>-|TRBV19|TRBJ1-5|-
TGTGCCAGGGGGAGGGGGACGAGCAATCAGCCCCAGCATTTT
CARGRGTSNQPQHF
>-|TRBV29-1|TRBJ1-1|-
TGCAGCGTGGCACTCTTGAACACTGAAGCTTTCTTT
CSVALLNTEAFF
>-|TRBV7-2|TRBJ2-7|-
TGTGCCAGCACCGGGACATACTCCTACGAGCAGTACTTC
CASTGTYSYEQYF
>-|TRBV7-9|TRBJ2-1|-
TGTGCCAGCAGCTTATCCCCGCTAGGTGTGGGGATTAATGAGCAGTTCTTC
CASSLSPLGVGINEQFF
>-|TRBV30|TRBJ1-2|-
TGTGCCTGGAGTGTTGACGGAAACTATGGCTACACCTTC
CAWSVDGNYGYTF
>-|TRBV10-3|TRBJ2-7|-
TGTGCCATCAGTGAGTCGGTCGCGCGAGACGAGCAGTACTTC
CAISESVARDEQYF
>-|TRBV27|TRBJ1-1|-
TGTGCCAGCGGGATAGGGGGGGACACTGAAGCTTTCTTT
CASGIGGDTEAFF
>TRBD2|TRBV6-2/TRBV6-3|TRBJ2-7|-
TGTGCCAGCAGTTACTCCCTAGCGGACTCCTACGAGCAGTACTTC
CASSYSLADSYEQYF
>TRBD2|TRBV5-8|TRBJ2-2|-
TGTGCCAGCAGCTTACTACTTAGGACTAGCGGGAGGCCCGGGGAGCTGTTTTTT
CASSLLLRTSGRPGELFF
>-|TRBV10-3|TRBJ2-1|-
TGTGCCATCAGTGAGTCCGCGGCCTACAATGAGCAGTTCTTC
CAISESAAYNEQFF
>-|TRBV20-1|TRBJ2-7|-
TGCAGTGCTAGAGTCGCCTCGGTCGGATACGAGCAGTACTTC
CSARVASVGYEQYF
>-|TRBV29-1|TRBJ1-3|-
TGCAGCGTTGAATACACCGGGGCGAGCTCTGGAAACACCATATATTTT
CSVEYTGASSGNTIYF
>TRBD1|TRBV20-1|TRBJ2-7|-
TGCAGTGCCTCGGGGGGACAGGGTATTTACGAGCAGTACTTC
CSASGGQGIYEQYF
>-|TRBV28|TRBJ1-1|-
TGTGCCAGCAGCGATTTAGCAGGGAACACTGAAGCTTTCTTT
CASSDLAGNTEAFF
>-|TRBV7-9|TRBJ2-5|few
TGTGCCAGCAGCTTAGCTCCAGGGCAAGAGACCCAGTACTTC
CASSLAPGQETQYF
>-|TRBV9|TRBJ1-3|-
TGTGCCAGCAGCGACAGCATAGATGACTCTGGAAACACCATATATTTT
CASSDSIDDSGNTIYF
>-|TRBV5-4|TRBJ2-2|once
TGTGCCAGCAGCTTGGAGGGGCTGCTCACCGGGGAGCTGTTTTTT
CASSLEGLLTGELFF
>-|TRBV27|TRBJ1-2|-
TGTGCCAGCAGTTTACAACAGGGCCCTAACTATGGCTACACCTTC
CASSLQQGPNYGYTF
>-|TRBV5-1|TRBJ1-1|-
TGCGCCAGCAGCTTTAACAGGGTTGAAGCTTTCTTT
CASSFNRVEAFF
>TRBD1|TRBV20-1|TRBJ1-1|-
TGCAGTGCTCGGGACAGGGTGAACACTGAAGCTTTCTTT
CSARDRVNTEAFF
>TRBD2|TRBV4-3|TRBJ2-7|-
TGCGCCAGCCAGTTTAAGCGGGAGGGCCCTTACGAGCAGTACTTC
CASQFKREGPYEQYF
>TRBD1|TRBV12-3/TRBV12-4|TRBJ1-5|-
TGTGCCAGCAGTTTCAGGACAGGGGGCCATAGCAATCAGCCCCAGCATTTT
CASSFRTGGHSNQPQHF
>-|TRBV20-1|TRBJ2-7|-
TGCAGTGCCGCGGGCCCGGGACTTAATCTCTACGAGCAGTACTTC
CSAAGPGLNLYEQYF
>-|TRBV25-1|TRBJ2-5|-
TGTGCCAGCAGTGAAGCAGAGACCCAGTACTTC
CASSEAETQYF
>-|TRBV30|TRBJ1-2|-
TGTGCCTGGAGCCCACGCAGCATCTATGGCTACACCTTC
CAWSPRSIYGYTF
>-|TRBV9|TRBJ1-5|-
TGTGCCAGCAGCCCCGGGCCCGGCTGGCCCCAGCATTTT
CASSPGPGWPQHF
>-|TRBV6-2/TRBV6-3|TRBJ2-3|-
TGTGCCAGCAGTCCGACCGAGGCAGATACGCAGTATTTT
CASSPTEADTQYF